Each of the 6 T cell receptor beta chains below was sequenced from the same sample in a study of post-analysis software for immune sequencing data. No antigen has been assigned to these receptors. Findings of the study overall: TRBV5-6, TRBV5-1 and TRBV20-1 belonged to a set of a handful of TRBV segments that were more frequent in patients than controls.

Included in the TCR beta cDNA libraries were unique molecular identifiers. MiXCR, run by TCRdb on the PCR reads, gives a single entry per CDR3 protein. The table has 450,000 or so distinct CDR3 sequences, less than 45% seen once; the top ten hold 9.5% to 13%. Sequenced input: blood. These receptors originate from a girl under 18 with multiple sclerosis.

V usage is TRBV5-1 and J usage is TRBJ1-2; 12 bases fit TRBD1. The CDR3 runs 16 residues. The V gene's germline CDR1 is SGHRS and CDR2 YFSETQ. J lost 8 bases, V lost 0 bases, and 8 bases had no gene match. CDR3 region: CASSLDTGTGGSGYTF. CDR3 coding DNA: TGCGCCAGCAGCTTGGATACCGGGACAGGGGGCTCAGGCTACACCTTC.

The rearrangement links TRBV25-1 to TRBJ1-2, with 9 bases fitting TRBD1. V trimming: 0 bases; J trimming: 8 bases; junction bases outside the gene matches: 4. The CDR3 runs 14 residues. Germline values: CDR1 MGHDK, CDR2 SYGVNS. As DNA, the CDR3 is TGTGCCAGCAGTGAATATAGGACAGGGGACGGCTACACCTTC. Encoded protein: CASSEYRTGDGYTF.

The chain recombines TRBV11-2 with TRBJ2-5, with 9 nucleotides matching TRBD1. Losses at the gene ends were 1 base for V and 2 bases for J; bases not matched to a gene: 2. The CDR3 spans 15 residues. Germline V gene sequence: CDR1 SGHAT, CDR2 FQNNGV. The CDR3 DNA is TGTGCCAGCAGCTTAGGTGACAGGGGGCAAGAGACCCAGTACTTC. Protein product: CASSLGDRGQETQYF.

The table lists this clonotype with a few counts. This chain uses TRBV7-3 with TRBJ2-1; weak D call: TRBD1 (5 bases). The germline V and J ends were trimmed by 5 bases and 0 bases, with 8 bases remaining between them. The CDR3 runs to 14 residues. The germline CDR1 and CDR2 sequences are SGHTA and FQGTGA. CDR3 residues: CASSPGYSYNEQFF. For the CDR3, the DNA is TGTGCCAGCAGCCCAGGGTACTCCTACAATGAGCAGTTCTTC. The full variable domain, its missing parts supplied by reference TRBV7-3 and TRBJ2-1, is GAGVSQTPSNKVTEKGKYVELRCDPISGHTALYWYRQSLGQGPEFLIYFQGTGAADDSGLPNDRFFAVRPEGSVSTLKIQRTERGDSAVYLCASSPGYSYNEQFFGPGTRLTVL.

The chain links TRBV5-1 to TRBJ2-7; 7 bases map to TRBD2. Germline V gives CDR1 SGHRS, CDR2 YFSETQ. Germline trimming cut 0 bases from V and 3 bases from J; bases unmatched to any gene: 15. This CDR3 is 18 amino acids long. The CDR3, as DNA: TGCGCCAGCAGCTTGGGGGTAAAGTCGGGGGGAACGGACTACGAGCAGTACTTC. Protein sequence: CASSLGVKSGGTDYEQYF.

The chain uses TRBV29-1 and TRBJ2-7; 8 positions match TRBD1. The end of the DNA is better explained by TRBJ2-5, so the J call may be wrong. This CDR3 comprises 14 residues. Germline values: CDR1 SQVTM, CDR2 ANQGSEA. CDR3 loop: CSVLPRGRVETQYF. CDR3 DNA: TGCAGCGTCCTCCCCAGGGGGCGCGTGGAGACCCAGTACTTC.